This is a list of T cell receptor beta chains from one sample in a study of human T cells and chemical hapten exposure. MiXCR was run by TCRdb on the RACE reads, yielding one entry per CDR3 protein. The sample comprises fewer than 500,000 distinct CDR3 sequences, approximately 4.4% of which are singletons, and about 2.1% rests with the top ten. The specimen comprised whole blood, sampled in connection with sensitization to the hapten diphenylcyclopropenone (DPC). The receptors come from a woman aged 45-60 years with alopecia areata. Some clones in this sample may be carry-over from other donors' samples. CDR3s include the opening cysteine and the closing phenylalanine or tryptophan. A D gene is named only where the DNA matches it firmly. Not all rows give a size; the values are once, few, many and, for expanded clones, a class.

V: TRBV20-1; J: TRBJ1-2; D: .; size: many; DNA: TGCAGTGCTAGAGACGGGGGTCCCTTCTACACCTTC; CDR3: CSARDGGPFYTF
V: TRBV7-2; J: TRBJ2-1; D: .; size: many; DNA: TGTGCCAGCAGCTTAAGGGAGACTGCTGGAAATGAGCAGTTCTTC; CDR3: CASSLRETAGNEQFF
V: TRBV2; J: TRBJ2-3; D: TRBD1; size: .; DNA: TGTGCCAGCAGTGACGACAGGGGGAGCACAGATACGCAGTATTTT; CDR3: CASSDDRGSTDTQYF
V: TRBV7-2; J: TRBJ2-3; D: TRBD2; size: many; DNA: TGTGCCAGCACCTGGACTAGCGGGAGGGCCGCAGATACGCAGTATTTT; CDR3: CASTWTSGRAADTQYF
V: TRBV7-9; J: TRBJ1-6; D: TRBD1; size: many; DNA: TGTGCCAGCAGTCTGGACAGGGGGAGTTCACCCCTCCACTTT; CDR3: CASSLDRGSSPLHF
V: TRBV7-2; J: TRBJ2-3; D: .; size: many; DNA: TGTGCCAGCAGCTTAGTGACAGGTCCAGATACGCAGTATTTT; CDR3: CASSLVTGPDTQYF
V: TRBV6-5; J: TRBJ2-2; D: .; size: many; DNA: TGTGCCAGCAGCCACAGGGCCACCGGGGAGCTGTTTTTT; CDR3: CASSHRATGELFF
V: TRBV2; J: TRBJ2-1; D: .; size: few; DNA: TGTGCCAGCAGTGTGGGCCTAAATGAGCAGTTCTTC; CDR3: CASSVGLNEQFF
V: TRBV10-3; J: TRBJ1-1; D: .; size: many; DNA: TGTGCCATCAGTGAGACGGAAAACACTGAAGCTTTCTTT; CDR3: CAISETENTEAFF
V: TRBV20-1; J: TRBJ2-7; D: .; size: many; DNA: TGCAGTGCTAGAGGAGGCGGGTTCTACGAGCAGTACTTC; CDR3: CSARGGGFYEQYF
V: TRBV28; J: TRBJ2-3; D: TRBD1; size: few; DNA: TGTGCCAGCAGTTTGGACAGGGCGAATACGCAGTATTTT; CDR3: CASSLDRANTQYF
V: TRBV29-1; J: TRBJ2-1; D: .; size: many; DNA: TGCAGCGTTGAAGGGGAAACTTACAATGAGCAGTTCTTC; CDR3: CSVEGETYNEQFF
V: TRBV12-3/TRBV12-4; J: TRBJ1-1; D: .; size: many; DNA: TGTGCCAGCAGCACGGGGGCAGGGGACACTGAAGCTTTCTTT; CDR3: CASSTGAGDTEAFF
V: TRBV7-9; J: TRBJ2-4; D: TRBD1; size: many; DNA: TGTGCCAGCAGCTTAGACAGGGGCATGGACATTCAGTACTTC; CDR3: CASSLDRGMDIQYF
V: TRBV9; J: TRBJ2-7; D: TRBD1; size: .; DNA: TGTGCCAGCAGCAAAGACCCGGGACAGGGTTCTGACGAGCAGTACTTC; CDR3: CASSKDPGQGSDEQYF
V: TRBV6-5; J: TRBJ1-1; D: .; size: many; DNA: TGTGCCAGCAGTCCAACACTGACAGTGAACACTGAAGCTTTCTTT; CDR3: CASSPTLTVNTEAFF
V: TRBV27; J: TRBJ1-5; D: .; size: many; DNA: TGTGCCAGCAGATTTGGAGGGGGGAGTCAGCCCCAGCATTTT; CDR3: CASRFGGGSQPQHF
V: TRBV27; J: TRBJ2-7; D: .; size: few; DNA: TGTGCCAGCAGGGGTAGCAGCTCCGGAAGGGCAACCTACGAGCAGTACTTC; CDR3: CASRGSSSGRATYEQYF
V: TRBV18; J: TRBJ1-4; D: .; size: many; DNA: TGTGCCAGCTCACCACCAGGGGCGAGTGAAAAACTGTTTTTT; CDR3: CASSPPGASEKLFF
V: TRBV9; J: TRBJ2-2; D: .; size: .; DNA: TGTGCCAGCACCCTCCGGTGGGCCGGGGAGCTGTTTTTT; CDR3: CASTLRWAGELFF
V: TRBV3-1; J: TRBJ2-7; D: .; size: .; DNA: TGTGCCAGCAGCCCGAACTCGGCCTCCTGCTACGAGCAGTACTTC; CDR3: CASSPNSASCYEQYF
V: TRBV5-1; J: TRBJ2-7; D: TRBD2; size: few; DNA: TGCGCCAGCAGCTTGATGGCGGGAGGGGAGGAGTACTTC; CDR3: CASSLMAGGEEYF
V: TRBV12-3/TRBV12-4; J: TRBJ2-2; D: .; size: many; DNA: TGTGCCAGCAGTCCGTCGATAGGGTTGACCGGGGAGCTGTTTTTT; CDR3: CASSPSIGLTGELFF
V: TRBV6-2/TRBV6-3; J: TRBJ1-4; D: .; size: few; DNA: TGTGCCAGCAGTTACGCGGCAGGACAACTTAATGAAAAACTGTTTTTT; CDR3: CASSYAAGQLNEKLFF
V: TRBV29-1; J: TRBJ1-5; D: .; size: few; DNA: TGCAGCGTGCCGGAGGGGAGAAGCAATCAGCCCCAGCATTTT; CDR3: CSVPEGRSNQPQHF
V: TRBV12-3/TRBV12-4; J: TRBJ2-2; D: .; size: many; DNA: TGTGCCAGCAGTCCTCCCGGGGTACTGAACACCGGGGAGCTGTTTTTT; CDR3: CASSPPGVLNTGELFF
V: TRBV7-2; J: TRBJ1-5; D: .; size: few; DNA: TGTGCCAGCAGCTTAGGGCAGGACCGCAATCAGCCCCAGCATTTT; CDR3: CASSLGQDRNQPQHF
V: TRBV2; J: TRBJ2-2; D: TRBD2; size: many; DNA: TGTGCCAGCAGCCGAGAGGCGGGGGGTCCCGGGGAGCTGTTTTTT; CDR3: CASSREAGGPGELFF
V: TRBV25-1; J: TRBJ2-3; D: TRBD1; size: many; DNA: TGTGCCAGCAGTCCCCTGTCAGGGGGCGCGGGTACGCAGTATTTT; CDR3: CASSPLSGGAGTQYF
V: TRBV15; J: TRBJ2-1; D: .; size: few; DNA: TGTGCCACCAGCGTATACGGGAGCCGAGACAATGAGCAGTTCTTC; CDR3: CATSVYGSRDNEQFF
V: TRBV6-5; J: TRBJ1-1; D: .; size: many; DNA: TGTGCCAGCAGTTACTCGAAACTGGGGAACACTGAAGCTTTCTTT; CDR3: CASSYSKLGNTEAFF
V: TRBV6-1; J: TRBJ2-1; D: .; size: many; DNA: TGTGCCAGCAGCGCTTCGGGACTCCAGACCTACAATGAGCAGTTCTTC; CDR3: CASSASGLQTYNEQFF
V: TRBV6-2/TRBV6-3; J: TRBJ2-3; D: .; size: many; DNA: TGTGCCAGCAGCCACCCCGGGAGCCCAGATACGCAGTATTTT; CDR3: CASSHPGSPDTQYF
V: TRBV24-1; J: TRBJ2-5; D: TRBD1; size: many; DNA: TGTGCCACCAGTGATCCGACAGGGGTAGAGACCCAGTACTTC; CDR3: CATSDPTGVETQYF
V: TRBV12-3/TRBV12-4; J: TRBJ2-2; D: .; size: many; DNA: TGTGCCAGCAGTCCTCATGGGGGATCCACCGGGGAGCTGTTTTTT; CDR3: CASSPHGGSTGELFF
V: TRBV6-2/TRBV6-3; J: TRBJ1-3; D: .; size: few; DNA: TGTGCCAGCAGTTCGGACAAGACTGGAAACACCATATATTTT; CDR3: CASSSDKTGNTIYF
V: TRBV4-3; J: TRBJ2-7; D: TRBD2; size: many; DNA: TGCGCCAGCAGCCCAGGGACTAGCGGGAGATGGGACGAGCAGTACTTC; CDR3: CASSPGTSGRWDEQYF
V: TRBV6-1; J: TRBJ2-7; D: TRBD2; size: .; DNA: TGTGCCAGCAGTGAAGGTAGCGGGAGTTTCTACGAGCAGTACTTC; CDR3: CASSEGSGSFYEQYF
V: TRBV7-8; J: TRBJ2-1; D: .; size: many; DNA: TGTGCCAGCAGCTTAGGTGGTTACGCCTACAATGAGCAGTTCTTC; CDR3: CASSLGGYAYNEQFF
V: TRBV19; J: TRBJ2-1; D: TRBD1; size: few; DNA: TGTGCCAGTAGTCCCGGGACAGGGGGCACCTACAATGAGCAGTTCTTC; CDR3: CASSPGTGGTYNEQFF
V: TRBV3-1; J: TRBJ2-1; D: TRBD2; size: many; DNA: TGTGCCAGCATCGGTAGCGGGAGGTTGTCCTACAATGAGCAGTTCTTC; CDR3: CASIGSGRLSYNEQFF
V: TRBV6-5; J: TRBJ2-7; D: .; size: many; DNA: TGTGCCAGCAGTTACTCGATAGCGTACGAGCAGTACTTC; CDR3: CASSYSIAYEQYF
V: TRBV7-8; J: TRBJ1-1; D: .; size: .; DNA: TGTGCCAGCAGCCTCGGACAGTCTGAAACTTTGAACACTGAAGCTTTCTTT; CDR3: CASSLGQSETLNTEAFF
V: TRBV4-2; J: TRBJ2-5; D: TRBD2; size: .; DNA: TGTGCCAGCAGCCAGCCGGGACTAGCGGTCCAAGAGACCCAGTACTTC; CDR3: CASSQPGLAVQETQYF
V: TRBV6-5; J: TRBJ1-6; D: .; size: many; DNA: TGTGCCAGCAGTTTAGAGGACGGCTCCTATAATTCACCCCTCCACTTT; CDR3: CASSLEDGSYNSPLHF
V: TRBV6-5; J: TRBJ1-4; D: TRBD1; size: few; DNA: TGTGCCAGCAGCCCGGGACAGGCAACTAATGAAAAACTGTTTTTT; CDR3: CASSPGQATNEKLFF
V: TRBV20-1; J: TRBJ1-1; D: .; size: .; DNA: TGCAGTGCTGGCGAGAGGCGGTACACTGAAGCTTTCTTT; CDR3: CSAGERRYTEAFF
V: TRBV3-1; J: TRBJ1-2; D: TRBD1; size: .; DNA: TGTGCCAGCAGCCACCGGACAGGGGGTGGCTACACCTTC; CDR3: CASSHRTGGGYTF
V: TRBV3-1; J: TRBJ2-1; D: .; size: many; DNA: TGTGCCAGCAGCCAAATGGGAGGTAATGAGCAGTTCTTC; CDR3: CASSQMGGNEQFF
V: TRBV6-5; J: TRBJ2-6; D: .; size: many; DNA: TGTGCCAGCAGCCTGCAGGCGATCCGGGCCAACGTCCTGACTTTC; CDR3: CASSLQAIRANVLTF
V: TRBV4-1; J: TRBJ2-6; D: TRBD1; size: many; DNA: TGCGCCAGCAGCCAAGATAGGGGGACAGGAAACTCTGGGGCCAACGTCCTGACTTTC; CDR3: CASSQDRGTGNSGANVLTF